The 27 T cell receptor beta chains below all came from one sample that was sequenced in a study of T cell responses to AZD1222 COVID-19 vaccine. The table came from immunoSEQ multiplex PCR; TCRdb's copy has only in-frame clones and leaves some out. The table has about 91,000 clones, 92% seen once. The material was peripheral blood, obtained 28 days after the second AZD1222 dose. The source of these receptors is an adult who received the AZD1222 COVID-19 vaccine.

The gene calls are TRBV7-2 and TRBJ2-3; possible D gene TRBD1, 6 bases. The germline V and J ends were trimmed by 5 bases and 1 base, with 13 bases remaining between them. Germline values: CDR1 SGHTA, CDR2 FQGNSA. CDR3 length: 15 residues. In DNA, the CDR3 is TGTGCCAGCAGCCGCACCAGGACAGGCACAGATACGCAGTATTTT. Protein: CASSRTRTGTDTQYF.

The gene calls are TRBV10-3 and TRBJ1-5, with TRBD1 matching 8 bases. V shed 2 bases and J 6 bases; nucleotides not matched to a gene: 3. Per the germline V gene, CDR1 is ENHRY and CDR2 is SYGVKD. The CDR3 totals 14 residues. The DNA for the CDR3 is TGTGCCATCAGTGAGGCAGGGGGCATTCAGCCCCAGCATTTT. Translated, it gives CAISEAGGIQPQHF.

CDR3 sequence reads: CAWKQGTLNTEAFF. The DNA for the CDR3 is TGTGCCTGGAAGCAGGGCACCTTGAACACTGAAGCTTTCTTT. The rearrangement uses TRBV30 and TRBJ1-1, with TRBD1 as a possible D gene (5 bases). V was pared by 4 bases and J by 0 bases, with 12 bases between. From germline, CDR1 is GTSNPN and CDR2 SVGIG (reference sequence). The CDR3 has 14 amino acids.

V and J are TRBV5-5 and TRBJ1-1; tentative D call: TRBD1 (5 bases). CDR1 is SGHKS, CDR2 YYEKEE, per germline (reference sequence). Trimming pared 0 bases from V and 1 base from J, leaving 16 bases between. The CDR3 runs to 17 residues. The CDR3 DNA follows: TGTGCCAGCAGCTTGGTCGGGGGTACGCGACCGAACACTGAAGCTTTCTTT. Translated: CASSLVGGTRPNTEAFF. Together with reference TRBV5-5 and TRBJ1-1, the CDR3 gives the full variable domain: DAGVTQSPTHLIKTRGQQVTLRCSPISGHKSVSWYQQVLGQGPQFIFQYYEKEERGRGNFPDRFSARQFPNYSSELNVNALLLGDSALYLCASSLVGGTRPNTEAFFGQGTRLTVV.

The rearrangement uses TRBV9 and TRBJ1-1; 11 bases match TRBD1. Looked up from germline, CDR1 is SGDLS and CDR2 is YYNGEE. The J segment lost 2 bases and the V segment lost 0 bases, leaving 6 bases of the junction unmatched. The CDR3 is 17 residues long. CDR3 residues: CASSVGPGQGGNTEAFF. The CDR3 DNA reads TGTGCCAGCAGCGTAGGTCCGGGACAGGGGGGAAACACTGAAGCTTTCTTT.

This clone was detected only once. The rearrangement joins TRBV4-3 to TRBJ2-7, with D unresolved. This CDR3 spans 14 amino acids. V was pared by 0 bases and J by 2 bases, with 8 bases between. Per germline, CDR1 LGHNA and CDR2 YSLEER. CDR3 residues: CASSQDWQTYEQYF. The CDR3 nucleotides read TGCGCCAGCAGCCAAGATTGGCAGACCTACGAGCAGTACTTC.

V gene TRBV28 combines with J gene TRBJ2-3; D perhaps matches TRBD2 (5 bases). V lost 6 bases and J lost 2, with 18 bases in between. CDR1 and CDR2 from the germline V gene are MDHEN and SYDVKM. The CDR3 sequence is 16 residues long. The CDR3 nucleotides are TGTGCCAGCAGCCGGATCACTAGTACGGTCACAGATACGCAGTATTTT. It encodes CASSRITSTVTDTQYF.

The chain is built from TRBV2 and TRBJ2-3; perhaps TRBD1 as D (6 bases). This CDR3 region has 13 residues. Germline CDR1 is SNHLY and CDR2 is FYNNEI. V was cut by 7 bases and J by 2 bases, with 10 bases left in between. The CDR3 region has the DNA TGTGCCAGCATCGGACAGCCCACAGATACGCAGTATTTT. Encoded protein: CASIGQPTDTQYF.

In DNA, the CDR3 is TGTGCCAGCAGCCTTCAGGGTGCCTACGAGCAGTACTTC. Its protein product is CASSLQGAYEQYF. The chain carries TRBV6-6 and TRBJ2-7; D possibly corresponds to TRBD1 (5 bases). Trimming removed 6 bases from V and 2 bases from J, with 11 bases in between. The CDR3 extends over 13 amino acids. CDR1 is MNHNY, CDR2 SVGAGI, per germline (reference sequence).

The chain links TRBV19 to TRBJ1-1, with D maybe TRBD1 (5 bases). CDR1 LNHDA and CDR2 SQIVND come from the germline V gene (reference sequence). V was clipped by 8 bases and J by 1 base, with 14 bases between them. The CDR3 is 14 residues long. This CDR3 is CASRETGRNTEAFF. In DNA, the CDR3 is TGTGCCAGTCGGGAAACAGGAAGGAACACTGAAGCTTTCTTT. The full variable domain, with the rest looked up from reference TRBV19 and TRBJ1-1, is DGGITQSPKYLFRKEGQNVTLSCEQNLNHDAMYWYRQDPGQGLRLIYYSQIVNDFQKGDIAEGYSVSREKKESFPLTVTSAQKNPTAFYLCASRETGRNTEAFFGQGTRLTVV.

This clone was picked up a small number of times. The rearrangement links TRBV30 to TRBJ2-1; D remains unclear. Germline V gene lookup returns CDR1 GTSNPN and CDR2 SVGIG (reference sequence). The CDR3 is 13 residues long. The V end was cut by 5 bases, the J end by 2 bases, with 10 bases between. CDR3 residues: CAWARRPYNEQFF. CDR3 in DNA: TGTGCCTGGGCCCGACGCCCCTACAATGAGCAGTTCTTC. Drawing the rest from reference TRBV30 and TRBJ2-1, the complete variable domain is SQTIHQWPATLVQPVGSPLSLECTVEGTSNPNLYWYRQAAGRGLQLLFYSVGIGQISSEVPQNLSASRPQDRQFILSSKKLLLSDSGFYLCAWARRPYNEQFFGPGTRLTVL.

The chain has TRBV19 and TRBJ1-4; 7 nucleotides line up with TRBD1. J was trimmed by 5 bases and V by 4 bases; bases with no gene match: 10. CDR3 length equals 16 residues. Per germline, CDR1 LNHDA and CDR2 SQIVND (reference sequence). In DNA form, the CDR3 reads TGTGCCAGTAGTAAAGGGGGCGGAAGATTCAATGAAAAACTGTTTTTT. This sequence encodes CASSKGGGRFNEKLFF.

The V call is TRBV28, the J call TRBJ2-5; 9 bases are a match to TRBD1. The V gene's germline CDR1 is MDHEN and CDR2 SYDVKM. This CDR3 spans 15 amino acids. V shed 3 bases and J 2 bases; nucleotides not matched to a gene: 4. CDR3 DNA: TGTGCCAGCAGTTTTTCGGGACAGGGACAAGAGACCCAGTACTTC. This encodes CASSFSGQGQETQYF.

This chain joins TRBV5-1 and TRBJ2-5; maybe TRBD2 (6 bases). Trimming removed 0 bases from V and 3 bases from J, with 9 bases in between. The CDR3 has 14 amino acids. Germline CDR1 and CDR2: SGHRS and YFSETQ. CDR3 sequence reads: CASSLAPGEETQYF. The CDR3 DNA sequence: TGCGCCAGCAGCTTGGCACCGGGGGAAGAGACCCAGTACTTC.

This chain connects TRBV7-9 to TRBJ1-2; 9 positions agree with TRBD1. V dropped 1 base and J dropped 6; count of bases not matched to a gene: 0. This CDR3 contains 13 residues. CDR1 is SEHNR and CDR2 is FQNEAQ in the germline V gene (reference sequence). CDR3 sequence: CASSLGQGDGYTF. The CDR3 region has the DNA TGTGCCAGCAGCTTAGGACAGGGGGATGGCTACACCTTC.

The chain combines TRBV27 with TRBJ1-5; no definite D call. Per the germline V gene, CDR1 is MNHEY and CDR2 is SMNVEV (reference sequence). The CDR3 is 13 amino acids. The V gene lost 5 bases and the J gene lost 5 bases, with 10 bases spanning the gap. This CDR3 is CASSPEGDQPQHF. The CDR3 DNA reads as TGTGCCAGCAGTCCGGAGGGCGATCAGCCCCAGCATTTT.

The V gene is TRBV19, the J gene TRBJ2-1, with 8 bases aligning to TRBD2. Germline V gene lookup returns CDR1 LNHDA and CDR2 SQIVND (reference sequence). The junction had 7 bases not matched to a gene; V was cut back by 7 bases and J by 2 bases. CDR3 length equals 15 residues. CDR3 protein: CASMVGGGTYNEQFF. The CDR3 nucleotides read TGTGCCAGTATGGTGGGCGGGGGGACCTACAATGAGCAGTTCTTC.

This chain uses TRBV6-5 with TRBJ2-3; maybe TRBD1 (6 bases). CDR1 is MNHEY and CDR2 is SVGAGI in the germline V gene. V was trimmed by 0 bases and J by 0 bases, leaving 10 bases between them. This CDR3 comprises 16 residues. The CDR3 nucleotides read TGTGCCAGCAGTTACTCAGGGACAACTAGCACAGATACGCAGTATTTT. It is translated as CASSYSGTTSTDTQYF.

The chain carries TRBV3-1 (or the pseudogene TRBV3-2) and TRBJ1-3, with 7 bases lining up with TRBD1. This CDR3 is 14 amino acids long. The trim removed 3 bases at V and 8 bases at J, leaving 7 bases unmatched. From germline, CDR1 is LGHDT and CDR2 YNNKEL (reference sequence). CDR3 protein: CASSHPRGRDTIYF. The CDR3, as DNA: TGTGCCAGCAGCCACCCCAGGGGGAGGGACACCATATATTTT.

The V and J genes are TRBV19 and TRBJ2-1, with TRBD2 identical over 11 bases. V lost 6 bases and J lost 7; bases outside the gene matches: 8. This CDR3 comprises 15 residues. Germline V gene sequence: CDR1 LNHDA, CDR2 SQIVND (reference sequence). Written as DNA, the CDR3 is TGTGCCAGTAGGGAGCTAGCGGGGGGACGGAATGAGCAGTTCTTC. Translating gives CASRELAGGRNEQFF.

The chain recombines TRBV7-9 with TRBJ2-7; no clear D gene. There are 15 residues in the CDR3. The V end lost 3 bases, the J end lost 6 bases, and 18 bases lay between the germline ends. Germline V gene lookup returns CDR1 SEHNR and CDR2 FQNEAQ (reference sequence). The CDR3: CASSLVASSGSEQYF. DNA of the CDR3: TGTGCCAGCAGCTTGGTCGCCTCCTCGGGTTCCGAGCAGTACTTC.

The rearrangement uses TRBV30 and TRBJ1-1, with no clear D. This CDR3 has 13 residues. V was cut by 2 bases and J by 0 bases, with 7 bases left in between. Germline V CDR1 and CDR2: GTSNPN, SVGIG (reference sequence). This CDR3 reads CAWSPSMNTEAFF. The CDR3, as DNA: TGTGCCTGGAGTCCCTCCATGAACACTGAAGCTTTCTTT.

The chain recombines TRBV29-1 with TRBJ1-1; 10 bases fit TRBD1. This CDR3 is built from 13 residues. V lost 5 bases to trimming and J lost 4 bases; unmatched junction nucleotides: 4. Germline V gene sequence: CDR1 SQVTM, CDR2 ANQGSEA. For the CDR3, the DNA is TGCAGCGTTAGGACAGGGGGTGCCACTGAAGCTTTCTTT. Residues: CSVRTGGATEAFF.

The rearrangement joins TRBV19 to TRBJ2-3; tentatively, D is TRBD2 (6 bases). Germline-derived CDR1 and CDR2 are LNHDA and SQIVND (reference sequence). V lost 3 bases and J lost 5, with 18 bases in between. The CDR3 is 16 residues long. CDR3 residues: CASSMGSGGLGDTQYF. The CDR3 DNA is TGTGCCAGTAGTATGGGTAGCGGCGGACTGGGAGATACGCAGTATTTT.

The CDR3 DNA reads TGTGCCAGCAGACCGACAAAAAGCAATCAGCCCCAGCATTTT. Its protein is CASRPTKSNQPQHF. V gene TRBV6-5 combines with J gene TRBJ1-5, with unresolved D. The CDR3 runs 14 residues. The V gene lost 6 bases and the J gene lost 1 base, with 10 bases spanning the gap. In germline, CDR1 is MNHEY, CDR2 SVGAGI.

The V and J genes are TRBV9 and TRBJ2-5; the D is unclear. The CDR3 consists of 15 residues. Germline V gives CDR1 SGDLS, CDR2 YYNGEE. Trimming left V 0 bases short and J 5 bases short, with 14 bases between. CDR3 DNA sequence: TGTGCCAGCAGCGTAGCTAATACGCCCCTGGAGACCCAGTACTTC. Protein sequence: CASSVANTPLETQYF.

CDR3 in DNA: TGTGCCAGCAGCCTAGGGAGCCGTCGTACGCAGTATTTT. This sequence encodes CASSLGSRRTQYF. The chain has TRBV7-2 and TRBJ2-3; TRBD2 might be the D (5 bases). The germline V gene encodes CDR1 SGHTA and CDR2 FQGNSA. V gave up 5 bases and J gave up 8 bases, with 14 bases separating them. There are 13 residues in the CDR3. The entire variable domain, with the rest obtained from reference TRBV7-2 and TRBJ2-3, is as follows: GAGVSQSPSNKVTEKGKDVELRCDPISGHTALYWYRQSLGQGLEFLIYFQGNSAPDKSGLPSDRFSAERTGGSVSTLTIQRTQQEDSAVYLCASSLGSRRTQYFGPGTRLTVL.